Listed below are T cell receptor beta chains from one sample, sequenced in a study of cytomegalovirus exposure and HLA in healthy donors. Here immunoSEQ multiplex PCR was the method, and the copy in TCRdb shows in-frame clones only, minus some. The sample holds some 160,000 clones, 80% to 90% seen once. Sequencing was carried out using PBMCs. These receptors all come from a woman aged 35 to 49 in good health and CMV-seropositive. CDR3s include the opening cysteine and the closing phenylalanine or tryptophan. Each record gives: J gene, V gene, D gene, clone size, CDR3 protein, CDR3 DNA. The D gene is left open where the match is weak. For some rows the clone size is stated as once, few or many, or as a class when expanded; others skip it.

J: TRBJ2-7
V: TRBV28
D: -
size: once
CDR3: CASGLTTADYEQYF
DNA: TGTGCCAGCGGACTCACCACCGCAGACTACGAGCAGTACTTC

J: TRBJ2-1
V: TRBV28
D: -
size: -
CDR3: CASSLGTERSSSYNEQFF
DNA: TGTGCCAGCAGCTTAGGGACTGAGCGATCGAGCTCCTACAATGAGCAGTTCTTC

J: TRBJ2-3
V: TRBV5-6
D: TRBD2
size: -
CDR3: CASSLSGMVRDTQYF
DNA: TGTGCCAGCAGCTTAAGCGGGATGGTAAGAGATACGCAGTATTTT

J: TRBJ2-1
V: TRBV27
D: TRBD2
size: once
CDR3: CASSAGLAGNLYNEQFF
DNA: TGTGCCAGCAGTGCAGGACTAGCGGGAAACCTGTACAATGAGCAGTTCTTC

J: TRBJ2-5
V: TRBV19
D: TRBD1
size: -
CDR3: CASSIAGQGLGQETQYF
DNA: TGTGCCAGTAGTATAGCGGGACAGGGTTTGGGGCAAGAGACCCAGTACTTC

J: TRBJ2-3
V: TRBV5-1
D: TRBD2
size: -
CDR3: CASSAGLARSTDTQYF
DNA: TGCGCCAGCAGCGCGGGACTAGCGAGGAGCACAGATACGCAGTATTTT

J: TRBJ1-5
V: TRBV6-6
D: -
size: -
CDR3: CASKSEPSNRPQHF
DNA: TGTGCCAGCAAATCAGAGCCTAGCAATCGGCCCCAGCATTTT

J: TRBJ1-2
V: TRBV7-2
D: TRBD1
size: -
CDR3: CASSSDRSYGYTF
DNA: TGTGCCAGCAGTTCGGACAGGAGTTATGGCTACACCTTC

J: TRBJ2-2
V: TRBV7-9
D: -
size: -
CDR3: CASSIRGGELFF
DNA: TGTGCCAGCAGCATCCGGGGCGGGGAGCTGTTTTTT

J: TRBJ2-1
V: TRBV27
D: TRBD2
size: -
CDR3: CASSRGGPIVGEQFF
DNA: TGTGCCAGCAGTCGGGGGGGACCCATTGTGGGTGAGCAGTTCTTC

J: TRBJ2-5
V: TRBV27
D: -
size: -
CDR3: CASSLSKSGETQYF
DNA: TGTGCCAGCAGTTTATCTAAGTCCGGGGAGACCCAGTACTTC

J: TRBJ1-6
V: TRBV7-3
D: -
size: -
CDR3: CASSLGASPLHF
DNA: TGTGCCAGCAGTTTAGGGGCTTCACCCCTCCACTTT

J: TRBJ2-5
V: TRBV2
D: TRBD2
size: -
CDR3: CASAGRETQYF
DNA: TGTGCCAGCGCCGGGAGGGAGACCCAGTACTTC